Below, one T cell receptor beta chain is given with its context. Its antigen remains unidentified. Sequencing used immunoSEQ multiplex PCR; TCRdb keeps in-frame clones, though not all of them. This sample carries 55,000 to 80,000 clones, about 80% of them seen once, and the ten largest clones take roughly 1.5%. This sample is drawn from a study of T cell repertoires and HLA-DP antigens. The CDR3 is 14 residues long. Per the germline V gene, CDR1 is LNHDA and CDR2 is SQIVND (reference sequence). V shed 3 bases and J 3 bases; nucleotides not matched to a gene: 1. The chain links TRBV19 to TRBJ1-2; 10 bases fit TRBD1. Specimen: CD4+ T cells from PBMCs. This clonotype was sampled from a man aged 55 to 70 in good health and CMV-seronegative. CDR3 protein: CASSMGQGYYGYTF. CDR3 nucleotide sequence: TGTGCCAGTAGTATGGGACAGGGGTACTATGGCTACACCTTC.